Given below is one T cell receptor (beta chain) in context. Which antigen it targets is not known. No much larger clonotype is one base removed from it; base qualities were not supplied. To prepare the library, the immunoSEQ multiplex PCR assay was applied. The multiplex PCR relied on a mix of 60 forward primers for TCR Vbeta segments and 13 reverse primers for TCR Jbeta segments. Amplification of the CDR3 region of rearranged TCR beta genes was performed with a multiplex PCR assay on genomic DNA. On the Illumina HiSeq System, the amplified TCR beta libraries were sequenced as 87-base-pair reads. Turning to the authors' computational methods: Across the 670 or so repertoires, a later analysis counted 78 million or so unique TCR beta chains, approximately 10 million of which were shared by at least two donors. To remove PCR and sequencing errors, raw reads were error-corrected and collapsed into unique sequences using a nearest-neighbor algorithm that merged closely related sequences. V, D and J gene segments were assigned by aligning CDR3 sequences to IMGT reference sequences. For a sequence to be retained, at least a six-nucleotide match to both a V gene segment and a J gene segment was required. A rearrangement counted as productive if the CDR3 had no stop codons and remained in frame with V and J, and every other rearrangement counted as non-productive. Following IMGT convention, CDR3 was defined as the stretch from the second conserved V-encoded cysteine up to the conserved J-encoded phenylalanine. In an earlier analysis of just under 600 of the donors, sequences lacking an unambiguous match to a single V gene segment were excluded. In an earlier analysis of approximately 590 of the donors, V segments were called functional above 56.7% productive rearrangements and were called segregating when the between-donor standard deviation exceeded 5%. A statistical classification framework was built to diagnose cytomegalovirus status from the catalog of TCR beta chain sequences. A later analysis assigned V and J genes by comparing TCR nucleotide sequences with IMGT/GENE-DB human TR gene sequences. Using the TCRdist pipeline, a later analysis assigned CDR3 sequences along with most-parsimonious VDJ recombination scenarios. A later analysis defined each TCR beta chain by its CDR3 amino acid sequence plus V-gene family, and excluded reads lacking a unique V-gene family. In a later analysis, 500 to 650 highly shared, low-generation-probability nucleotide sequences were removed to address suspected cross-contamination and a sequencing artifact. For each public chain, a later analysis derived a clonal expansion index from normalized ranks of inferred template counts within each repertoire. Generation probabilities in a later analysis came from a VDJ recombination model fitted to out-of-frame rearrangements, and those results were checked against IGoR. Hypergeometric tests were used in a later analysis to score TCR-TCR, TCR-HLA and TCR-CMV co-occurrence, with a repertoire-size bias correction applied to the TCR pairs. To estimate false discovery rates, a later analysis permuted the HLA or CMV assignments 20 times. A later analysis grouped co-occurring TCRs with DBSCAN, adding TCRdist sequence similarity when clustering within HLA-allele-positive subsets. For co-occurrence clustering, repertoires with fewer than 30,000 or more than 120,000 public chains were excluded, along with five or six repertoires with anomalous nucleotide sharing. In TCRdb, the immuneACCESS table is reduced to in-frame sequences with V and J assigned. These tables do not hold every clone; where another copy was compared, an unresolved V gene accounts for under half, and the others remain unexplained. V and J calls and clone size are given by that table; D and trimming were obtained from the DNA. The sample table contains roughly 140,000 clones; only one count was recorded for roughly four fifths of them. Around 4.5% of the sample is taken by the ten largest.

In total, more than 500 healthy bone marrow donors made up the cohort. At the time of sampling, all cohort members were nominally healthy, though unrecorded immune exposures were likely present. The donor was CMV seropositive and was included in the group of 250 to 350 seropositive cohort members. Each donor provided a peripheral blood sample, and peripheral blood mononuclear cells were used for TCR beta sequencing. Genomic DNA extraction from the blood cell samples was performed with the Qiagen DNeasy Blood Extraction Kit. Counted from cysteine to phenylalanine, this CDR3 has 15 amino acids. Kept here is only the CDR3 DNA, which spans 45 bases and is read in frame from base 1. These data come from a study of cytomegalovirus exposure and HLA in healthy donors (dated by TCRdb to 2016 to 2017). For context, the study as a whole: An earlier analysis of several hundred of the donors reported 276 Gb of sequence data and some 120 million unique TCR beta sequences from some 180 million T cells. Five DR-DQ haplotypes were handled as single units for association and clustering because linkage in the cohort was strong. Every discovery cohort repertoire had been produced on one sequencing platform. In the later analysis, no new phenotypic data were used to find candidate immune exposures; instead, reliance was placed on TCR beta sequences and their occurrence across donors. A later genetic analysis took genome-wide SNP genotypes for about three fifths of the 666 donors and used that subset as a discovery cohort. An early release covering roughly 600 HLA-typed donors comprised about 310 gigabases of sequencing data and 85 million to 100 million unique TCR sequences. The number of typed donors differed by locus: about 620-640 for A, B, C, DRB1 and DQB1; 500 to 550 for DQA1; 606 for DPA1; and some 430 for DPB1. An earlier analysis of around 540 of the donors applied high-throughput TCR beta sequencing to assess whether each TCR beta V gene segment acted as functional or pseudogenic. Donor age, sex, ethnicity and CMV serostatus were compiled together with the repertoire data. To predict cytomegalovirus infection status, the study combined high-throughput TCR immunosequencing, statistical association of individual TCRs with disease status, and machine learning. Across about 370 genotyped donors of the cohort, an average of approximately 240,000 unique TCR beta nucleotide sequences per donor were sequenced, and approximately 19% of those sequences were non-productive. Among the 398 genotyped donors, roughly 80% belonged to the genetic ancestry cluster associated with self-reported Caucasian donors. A later analysis re-examined previously published TCR beta repertoires from 500 to 700 donors and added high-resolution HLA genotyping to investigate patterns of TCR occurrence. The study aimed to test whether cataloging public T cell receptors could reveal signatures of past pathogen exposure. Both class I and class II loci were covered by HLA typing, at four-digit resolution. A separate validation cohort of 100 to 150 different subjects was used in addition to the approximately 700-subject first cohort. The study profiled the T cell repertoires of about 640 subjects by immunosequencing and related them to cytomegalovirus serostatus. On the study overall, not on this receptor specifically: When HLA alleles, especially DR and DQ, strongly co-occurred, TCR associations were difficult to assign to individual alleles. Broadly in line with IMGT annotations, most TCR beta V segments showed up in productive rearrangements about 90% or about 30% of the time in an earlier analysis of approximately 640 of the donors. Roughly uniform sequencing depth across donors was assumed in presence/absence analyses, although this assumption may not hold. Most CMV-associated TCR beta chains appeared to be HLA-restricted in a later analysis, and the HLA associations seemed to be driven largely by CMV exposure. About 17 rarely observed V segments, including chromosome 9 orphons, were excluded from the earlier analysis of approximately 500 of the donors because counts were too low. Some IMGT-functional V segments, including TRBV6-2 and TRBV6-3, could not be told apart with the 87-base-pair reads, so those segments were excluded. In this cohort, only TCR beta chains were sequenced, and detectable features were limited by the absence of alpha or paired-chain data. In a later analysis, several top co-occurrence clusters were reported to appear linked to parvovirus B19, influenza, CMV and Epstein-Barr virus. It was suggested by the authors that the approach could potentially be generalized to other disease states and immunological phenotypes. A cluster of highly shared sequence variants was judged likely to be a technical artifact of the sequencing pipeline. In a later analysis, the rate of TCR association differed among HLA loci, with DRB1 alleles having the most associated TCRs and HLA-C alleles having the fewest. A later genetic analysis reported fewer N-insertions in productive TCRs among donors in an Asian-associated ancestry cluster than the approximately 670-donor mean. Three of the identified cytomegalovirus-associated TCR beta chains were confirmed in vitro to be specific for cytomegalovirus antigens. CMV serostatus was the only immune exposure information available for the cohort. Because some donors lacked HLA typing at each locus, the association tests relied only on the typed subset. Across donors, most TCR sequences were observed very rarely, whereas some public TCRs were present in many individuals. A further reported finding was that TCR beta sequences accurately predicted the HLA-A and HLA-B alleles for most subjects in the first cohort. The classifier was reported to diagnose cytomegalovirus status with high specificity and sensitivity in both the original cohort and the validation cohort. In a later analysis, HLA-associated TCR beta chains showed more clonal expansion and lower generation probabilities than non-associated chains that were equally common. A total of about 150 TCR beta chains were listed by the study as associated with cytomegalovirus. Linkage disequilibrium might explain the correlated functional status among segregating V segments, but an unknown experimental factor could not be ruled out. Specific HLA alleles were associated with 15,000 to 20,000 TCR beta sequences at a false discovery rate of 0.05 in a later analysis. In a later genetic analysis, a missense DCLRE1C variant was associated with V-gene and J-gene trimming of TCR beta chains, and the association was replicated in an independent cohort.

This TCR was recovered from a man in his forties or fifties in good health and CMV-seropositive. Sequencing was done on a sample of PBMCs. The chain is made from TRBV21-1 and TRBJ2-4; the table's D call TRBD1 went unverified against the DNA. TRBV21-1 is reported as a pseudogene. The CDR3 region has the sequence CASSTTGIAKNIQYF. The nucleotide sequence is given as TGTGCCAGCAGCACCACAGGGATAGCCAAAAACATTCAGTACTTC.